Listed below are T cell receptor beta chains from one sample, sequenced in a study of CD8+CD57+ T cells in acquired aplastic anemia. MiXCR, applied by TCRdb to the reads, yields one record per CDR3 protein. This table has about 200,000 distinct CDR3 sequences, around three fifths appearing once. The sample was sorted CD4+, CD8+, or CD8+CD57+ T cells (not recorded which) from PBMCs. Receptors were obtained from a human donor with aplastic anemia. CDR3s include the opening cysteine and the closing phenylalanine or tryptophan. The D gene is left open where the match is weak. The size entry is marked missing in some rows and otherwise reads once, few, many or a size class.

J gene: TRBJ2-7; clone size: -; V gene: TRBV2; D gene: -; CDR3 DNA: TGTGCCAGCAGTGAGGGCGGGGCGCGCTCCTACGAGCAGTACTTC; CDR3 protein: CASSEGGARSYEQYF
J gene: TRBJ2-1; clone size: -; V gene: TRBV5-1; D gene: TRBD1; CDR3 DNA: TGCGCCAGCAGCCCGAAAAAACAGGGGTTGAATGAGCAGTTCTTC; CDR3 protein: CASSPKKQGLNEQFF
J gene: TRBJ1-2; clone size: few; V gene: TRBV6-2/TRBV6-3; D gene: -; CDR3 DNA: TGTGCCAGCAGTCTAATCCAACCCGACCGTCCTAAGTACTATGGCTACACCTTC; CDR3 protein: CASSLIQPDRPKYYGYTF
J gene: TRBJ2-5; clone size: -; V gene: TRBV14; D gene: -; CDR3 DNA: TGTGCCAGCAGCCAGGGTCTCACAGGAGGGACCCAGTACTTC; CDR3 protein: CASSQGLTGGTQYF
J gene: TRBJ2-7; clone size: -; V gene: TRBV14; D gene: -; CDR3 DNA: TGTGCCAGCAGCCAAGCTTCTGGGCTCGAGCAGTACTTC; CDR3 protein: CASSQASGLEQYF
J gene: TRBJ1-6; clone size: -; V gene: TRBV2; D gene: -; CDR3 DNA: TGTGCCAGCAGTTGGGACAAGGGAGGAAATTCACCCCTCCACTTT; CDR3 protein: CASSWDKGGNSPLHF
J gene: TRBJ2-1; clone size: few; V gene: TRBV15; D gene: TRBD1; CDR3 DNA: TGTGCCACCAGCAGGTCCGGACAGGGGTTGAATGAGCAGTTCTTC; CDR3 protein: CATSRSGQGLNEQFF
J gene: TRBJ2-3; clone size: -; V gene: TRBV20-1; D gene: TRBD1; CDR3 DNA: TGCAGTCCAAAGGGGGCTAGCACAGATACGCAGTATTTT; CDR3 protein: CSPKGASTDTQYF
J gene: TRBJ2-7; clone size: -; V gene: TRBV4-3; D gene: -; CDR3 DNA: TGCGCCAGCAGCCAAGTGATTGGGGCTGGGTACGAGCAGTACTTC; CDR3 protein: CASSQVIGAGYEQYF
J gene: TRBJ2-1; clone size: -; V gene: TRBV29-1; D gene: -; CDR3 DNA: TGCAGCGTTGAAGGAATCCCCTACAATGAGCAGTTCTTC; CDR3 protein: CSVEGIPYNEQFF
J gene: TRBJ2-1; clone size: -; V gene: TRBV10-3; D gene: -; CDR3 DNA: TGTGCCATCAGTTCGACTAGATACAATGAGCAGTTCTTC; CDR3 protein: CAISSTRYNEQFF
J gene: TRBJ2-1; clone size: few; V gene: TRBV15; D gene: TRBD2; CDR3 DNA: TGTGCCACCAGCAGAGATCGGACTAGCGGGGGTCGGCAGTTCTTC; CDR3 protein: CATSRDRTSGGRQFF
J gene: TRBJ1-3; clone size: -; V gene: TRBV7-3; D gene: -; CDR3 DNA: TGTGCCAGCAGCTTAATGGGCAGCAGTGGAAACACCATATATTTT; CDR3 protein: CASSLMGSSGNTIYF
J gene: TRBJ2-1; clone size: -; V gene: TRBV7-9; D gene: TRBD2; CDR3 DNA: TGTGCCAGCAGCTTGAGGGCGGGAGCCGGAAATGAGCAGTTCTTC; CDR3 protein: CASSLRAGAGNEQFF
J gene: TRBJ1-5; clone size: few; V gene: TRBV2; D gene: -; CDR3 DNA: TGTGCCAGCAGCCCGTCTGGCGGCAATCAGCCCCAGCATTTT; CDR3 protein: CASSPSGGNQPQHF
J gene: TRBJ1-1; clone size: -; V gene: TRBV7-2; D gene: -; CDR3 DNA: TGTGCCAGCAGCTTATACAGGGACACTGAAGCTTTCTTT; CDR3 protein: CASSLYRDTEAFF
J gene: TRBJ1-4; clone size: -; V gene: TRBV7-3; D gene: -; CDR3 DNA: TGTGCCAGCAGTCAAGGGGCTGGGGGGGAAAAACTGTTTTTT; CDR3 protein: CASSQGAGGEKLFF
J gene: TRBJ2-7; clone size: once; V gene: TRBV6-5; D gene: TRBD1; CDR3 DNA: TGTGCCAGCAGTCTTCAGGGGGATATTAACGAGCAGTACTTC; CDR3 protein: CASSLQGDINEQYF
J gene: TRBJ2-1; clone size: few; V gene: TRBV7-9; D gene: -; CDR3 DNA: TGTGCCAGCAGTACAGGGTATGAGCAGTTCTTC; CDR3 protein: CASSTGYEQFF
J gene: TRBJ2-3; clone size: -; V gene: TRBV14; D gene: -; CDR3 DNA: TGTGCCACCAGCACAGGTGGAGGGCGGGCCAGCACAGATACGCAGTATTTT; CDR3 protein: CATSTGGGRASTDTQYF
J gene: TRBJ1-1; clone size: -; V gene: TRBV2; D gene: -; CDR3 DNA: TGTGCCAGCGCCCAGCGGGGGCAGGTCACTGAAGCTTTCTTT; CDR3 protein: CASAQRGQVTEAFF
J gene: TRBJ2-7; clone size: -; V gene: TRBV20-1; D gene: -; CDR3 DNA: TGCAGTGGAGGGGGAAGGTACGAGCAGTACTTC; CDR3 protein: CSGGGRYEQYF
J gene: TRBJ2-3; clone size: -; V gene: TRBV2; D gene: -; CDR3 DNA: TGTGCCAGCAGAAAGGGGGGGGCCGGCACAGATACGCAGTATTTT; CDR3 protein: CASRKGGAGTDTQYF
J gene: TRBJ2-3; clone size: -; V gene: TRBV25-1; D gene: TRBD2; CDR3 DNA: TGTGCCAGCAGTGAATTCGTCCGGGGGGGAGATACGCAGTATTTT; CDR3 protein: CASSEFVRGGDTQYF
J gene: TRBJ2-3; clone size: -; V gene: TRBV2; D gene: TRBD1; CDR3 DNA: TGTGCCAGCAGCCCGACAGGGGGCCACACAGATACGCAGTATTTT; CDR3 protein: CASSPTGGHTDTQYF
J gene: TRBJ2-3; clone size: -; V gene: TRBV19; D gene: TRBD1; CDR3 DNA: TGTGCCAGCAGGGACAGTAGCACAGATACGCAGTATTTT; CDR3 protein: CASRDSSTDTQYF
J gene: TRBJ1-2; clone size: -; V gene: TRBV29-1; D gene: -; CDR3 DNA: TGCAGCGTTGACCCCGTAGGCGTGATTTGGGGCTACACCTTC; CDR3 protein: CSVDPVGVIWGYTF
J gene: TRBJ1-2; clone size: -; V gene: TRBV7-9; D gene: -; CDR3 DNA: TGTGCCAGCAGCCCGTCTACGGGTGGCTACACCTTC; CDR3 protein: CASSPSTGGYTF
J gene: TRBJ2-2; clone size: few; V gene: TRBV2; D gene: -; CDR3 DNA: TGTGCCAAATCCAACTCCAACACCGGGGAGCTGTTTTTT; CDR3 protein: CAKSNSNTGELFF
J gene: TRBJ1-5; clone size: -; V gene: TRBV7-9; D gene: -; CDR3 DNA: TGTGCCAGCGGAACAGGCCAGATTCCCGGGGACACCGATCAGCCCCAGCATTTT; CDR3 protein: CASGTGQIPGDTDQPQHF
J gene: TRBJ1-5; clone size: -; V gene: TRBV15; D gene: -; CDR3 DNA: TGTGCCACCCAAGACAGGAGCAATCAGCCCCAGCATTTT; CDR3 protein: CATQDRSNQPQHF
J gene: TRBJ2-3; clone size: -; V gene: TRBV29-1; D gene: TRBD2; CDR3 DNA: TGCAGCGTTGAACGACTAGCGGGGGGCCGGGAGTTGTCGCAGTATTTT; CDR3 protein: CSVERLAGGRELSQYF
J gene: TRBJ1-2; clone size: -; V gene: TRBV29-1; D gene: TRBD1; CDR3 DNA: TGCAGCGTTGAAAGACAGGGGACGTCTGGCTACACCTTC; CDR3 protein: CSVERQGTSGYTF
J gene: TRBJ2-7; clone size: many; V gene: TRBV4-1; D gene: -; CDR3 DNA: TGCGCCAGCAGCCAGCTCGGGACTTCGGTCTTTTACGAGCAGTACTTC; CDR3 protein: CASSQLGTSVFYEQYF
J gene: TRBJ2-1; clone size: once; V gene: TRBV7-9; D gene: TRBD1; CDR3 DNA: TGTGCCAGCAGCGAATCCATTGGGACAGGGGAGTTCTTC; CDR3 protein: CASSESIGTGEFF
J gene: TRBJ1-6; clone size: few; V gene: TRBV7-9; D gene: TRBD1; CDR3 DNA: TGTGCCAGCAGCTTAGGAGGGGGCGGTTCACCCCTCCACTTT; CDR3 protein: CASSLGGGGSPLHF
J gene: TRBJ2-1; clone size: many; V gene: TRBV5-1; D gene: -; CDR3 DNA: TGCGCCAGCAGCTTGGAGGGGGGGACCTACAATGAGCAGTTCTTC; CDR3 protein: CASSLEGGTYNEQFF
J gene: TRBJ2-7; clone size: -; V gene: TRBV7-9; D gene: TRBD1; CDR3 DNA: TGTGCCAGCAGCTTAGGAGTGACAGGGGACGAGCAGTACTTC; CDR3 protein: CASSLGVTGDEQYF
J gene: TRBJ2-3; clone size: -; V gene: TRBV5-1; D gene: TRBD2; CDR3 DNA: TGCGCCAGCAGCGGCGGGGCTAGCGGGACAACAGATACGCAGTATTTT; CDR3 protein: CASSGGASGTTDTQYF
J gene: TRBJ1-2; clone size: -; V gene: TRBV7-3; D gene: -; CDR3 DNA: TGTGCCAGCAGCTCAGGGGTTCAATTCAGTGGCTACACCTTC; CDR3 protein: CASSSGVQFSGYTF
J gene: TRBJ2-1; clone size: -; V gene: TRBV20-1; D gene: -; CDR3 DNA: TGCAGTGCTAGAGCCCCCTTATACAATGAGCAGTTCTTC; CDR3 protein: CSARAPLYNEQFF
J gene: TRBJ1-3; clone size: -; V gene: TRBV7-9; D gene: -; CDR3 DNA: TGTGCCAGCAGCTTGGCCAGGGAGGGAGACACCATATATTTT; CDR3 protein: CASSLAREGDTIYF
J gene: TRBJ1-6; clone size: -; V gene: TRBV7-8; D gene: TRBD1; CDR3 DNA: TGTGCCAGCAGCTTACAGGGGGCAGGATCACCCCTCCACTTT; CDR3 protein: CASSLQGAGSPLHF
J gene: TRBJ1-5; clone size: -; V gene: TRBV14; D gene: TRBD1; CDR3 DNA: TGTGCCAGCAGCCAAGTTCGACAGGGAGGCGAAAGGGGGAATCAGCCCCAGCATTTT; CDR3 protein: CASSQVRQGGERGNQPQHF
J gene: TRBJ2-5; clone size: -; V gene: TRBV2; D gene: TRBD2; CDR3 DNA: TGTGCCAGCAGTCTTAGCGGGCGCGAGACCCAGTACTTC; CDR3 protein: CASSLSGRETQYF
J gene: TRBJ2-2; clone size: -; V gene: TRBV7-7; D gene: -; CDR3 DNA: TGTGCTAGCAGCGGACAGAAGACCGGGGAGCTGTTTTTT; CDR3 protein: CASSGQKTGELFF
J gene: TRBJ2-5; clone size: -; V gene: TRBV7-9; D gene: TRBD2; CDR3 DNA: TGTGCCAGCAGCCCAGGGACTAGCGGGAGCGCCCAGTACTTC; CDR3 protein: CASSPGTSGSAQYF
J gene: TRBJ2-2; clone size: -; V gene: TRBV7-3; D gene: -; CDR3 DNA: TGTGCCAGCGCTGTTACCGGGGAGCTGTTTTTT; CDR3 protein: CASAVTGELFF
J gene: TRBJ1-2; clone size: -; V gene: TRBV2; D gene: -; CDR3 DNA: TGTGCCAGCAGTGAAACCGCGGATTCCTATGGCTACACCTTC; CDR3 protein: CASSETADSYGYTF
J gene: TRBJ2-2; clone size: -; V gene: TRBV29-1; D gene: -; CDR3 DNA: TGCAGCGTTCCCCAGGGCTGTGCGAACACCGGGGAGCTGTTTTTT; CDR3 protein: CSVPQGCANTGELFF
J gene: TRBJ2-5; clone size: -; V gene: TRBV5-1; D gene: -; CDR3 DNA: TGTGCCAGCAGCTGGGCTGGGGCCAAGGGAGAGACCCAGTACTTC; CDR3 protein: CASSWAGAKGETQYF
J gene: TRBJ2-7; clone size: -; V gene: TRBV29-1; D gene: -; CDR3 DNA: TGCAGCGTGGGGGTTGACAGAGCCTACGAGCAGTACTTC; CDR3 protein: CSVGVDRAYEQYF
J gene: TRBJ1-5; clone size: -; V gene: TRBV13; D gene: TRBD1; CDR3 DNA: TGTGCCAGCAGCCACAGGGGGAACAATCAGCCCCAGCATTTT; CDR3 protein: CASSHRGNNQPQHF
J gene: TRBJ1-6; clone size: -; V gene: TRBV7-8; D gene: -; CDR3 DNA: TGTGCCAGCAGCCCCAGGGGAACACACAATTCACCCCTCCACTTT; CDR3 protein: CASSPRGTHNSPLHF
J gene: TRBJ1-5; clone size: -; V gene: TRBV20-1; D gene: TRBD1; CDR3 DNA: TGCAGTGCTGGAACGGGACAGGGAGGTTATAGCAATCAGCCCCAGCATTTT; CDR3 protein: CSAGTGQGGYSNQPQHF
J gene: TRBJ2-1; clone size: -; V gene: TRBV6-5; D gene: -; CDR3 DNA: TGTGCCAGCAGTGACTGGGACCTAACAGGGAACTACAATGAGCAGTTCTTC; CDR3 protein: CASSDWDLTGNYNEQFF
J gene: TRBJ2-2; clone size: -; V gene: TRBV5-1; D gene: -; CDR3 DNA: TGCGCCAGCAGCTTACTAGATCCGAACACCGGGGAGCTGTTTTTT; CDR3 protein: CASSLLDPNTGELFF